One sample yielded the 2 T cell receptor beta chains listed below, sequenced in a study of Graves' ophthalmopathy and Graves' hyperthyroidism. From RNA, the CDR3 regions of TCR beta chains were amplified and sequenced. Second-round multiplex PCR came after first-round RT-PCR with HTBI primers. One entry per CDR3 protein results from TCRdb running MiXCR on the multiplex PCR reads. The data show 650,000 to 900,000 distinct CDR3 sequences, with 40% seen just once and about 40% held by the top ten. The material sequenced was peripheral blood. These receptors were taken from an adult man with Graves' ophthalmopathy.

This clonotype was counted a few times. V usage is TRBV14 and J usage is TRBJ2-7; 12 nucleotides line up with TRBD2. CDR3 length equals 16 residues. Germline-derived CDR1 and CDR2 are SGHDN and FVKESK. Trimming took 4 bases from V and 1 from J; bases not matched to a gene: 5. CDR3 loop: CASSRNGLAGSYEQYF. The CDR3 coding sequence is TGTGCCAGCAGCCGGAACGGACTAGCGGGATCCTACGAGCAGTACTTC.

In this sample, this clonotype turned up many times. V and J are TRBV5-5 and TRBJ1-1; D remains ambiguous. The V gene's germline CDR1 is SGHKS and CDR2 YYEKEE (reference sequence). Deletions cut 0 bases from V and 5 bases from J, with 8 bases between. The CDR3 sequence is 13 residues long. The CDR3 is CASSLASETEAFF. CDR3 coding DNA: TGTGCCAGCAGCTTGGCCAGCGAGACTGAAGCTTTCTTT.